The 4 T cell receptor beta chains below were found in one sample sequenced in a study of blood T cell repertoires in COVID-19. The protocol was immunoSEQ multiplex PCR, while the TCRdb copy is restricted to in-frame clones and leaves out a portion. The sample holds about 14,000 clones, approximately 90% seen once. The sample consisted of peripheral blood. The receptors come from a human donor in a cohort sampled during active COVID-19.

The genes are TRBV5-1 and TRBJ2-7; 7 nucleotides align to TRBD1. Trimming removed 7 bases from V and 0 bases from J; junction bases left unmatched: 7. Germline V lookup: CDR1 SGHRS, CDR2 YFSETQ. This CDR3 is built from 14 residues. The CDR3, as DNA: TGCGCCAGCGCCGAGACAGGGAGCTCCTACGAGCAGTACTTC. It translates to CASAETGSSYEQYF.

This clone was detected once. V usage is TRBV19 and J usage is TRBJ2-1, with D unresolved. CDR1 is LNHDA, CDR2 SQIVND, per germline (reference sequence). The V and J ends lost 4 bases and 4 bases respectively, with 5 bases between them. This CDR3 region has 12 residues. The CDR3 is CASSNQYNEQFF. As DNA, the CDR3 is TGTGCCAGTAGTAATCAATACAATGAGCAGTTCTTC.

The chain is built from TRBV5-6 and TRBJ2-3; TRBD1 is a possible D gene (6 bases). The V end lost 2 bases, the J end lost 3 bases, and 13 bases lay between the germline ends. Germline V gene sequence: CDR1 SGHDT, CDR2 YYEEEE. The CDR3 is made up of 15 amino acids. Here the CDR3 reads CASSLQGYGTDTQYF. CDR3 nucleotide sequence: TGTGCCAGCAGCTTACAGGGTTATGGGACAGATACGCAGTATTTT. Full variable domain (outside the CDR3, taken from reference TRBV5-6 and TRBJ2-3): DAGVTQSPTHLIKTRGQQVTLRCSPKSGHDTVSWYQQALGQGPQFIFQYYEEEERQRGNFPDRFSGHQFPNYSSELNVNALLLGDSALYLCASSLQGYGTDTQYFGPGTRLTVL.

The chain has TRBV24-1 and TRBJ1-1; no clear D gene. The CDR3 has 11 amino acids. V lost 5 bases and J 7 bases, leaving 7 bases between the germline ends. CDR1 and CDR2 (germline): KGHDR, SFDVKD. The CDR3 reads CATSGGREAFF. Here the CDR3 DNA reads TGTGCCACCAGTGGAGGGCGTGAAGCTTTCTTT.